Presented here are 29 T cell receptor beta chains from one specimen sequenced in a study of immune characteristics of hereditary and idiopathic chronic pancreatitis. Chronic pancreatitis tissue was collected during total pancreatectomy with islet autotransplantation. Clones were sequenced by immunoSEQ multiplex PCR, and TCRdb holds only the in-frame ones, with some missing. The table has 13,000 to 15,000 clones, 73% seen once. The sample taken for sequencing was pancreas tissue with hereditary chronic pancreatitis. These receptors came from a human donor with chronic pancreatitis.

The chain combines TRBV7-8 with TRBJ2-5; 8 nucleotides line up with TRBD2. V dropped 5 bases and J dropped 5; count of bases not matched to a gene: 7. Germline V gene data show CDR1 as SGHVS and CDR2 as FQNEAQ. CDR3 length: 14 amino acids. CDR3 DNA sequence: TGTGCCAGCAGCCGAGCGGGAGTCGGCGAGACCCAGTACTTC. Amino acid sequence: CASSRAGVGETQYF.

The chain recombines TRBV28 with TRBJ2-7; TRBD2 is a possible D gene (5 bases). The CDR3 runs 14 residues. The germline V gene encodes CDR1 MDHEN and CDR2 SYDVKM. V shed 3 bases and J shed 1 base, with 10 bases lying between them. In DNA, the CDR3 is TGTGCCAGCAGTTTCCGTAGCGAATCCTACGAGCAGTACTTC. This codes for CASSFRSESYEQYF.

The J gene is TRBJ2-2, the V gene TRBV4-2; D possibly corresponds to TRBD2 (5 bases). The CDR3 has 16 residues. V dropped 4 bases and J dropped 6 bases, with 18 bases sitting between them. Germline-derived CDR1 and CDR2 are LGHNA and YNFKEQ. The CDR3 protein is CASSRNHNREAGELFF. The CDR3 nucleotides read TGTGCCAGCAGCCGAAATCATAACCGGGAAGCCGGGGAGCTGTTTTTT.

On this clone itself: The junction departs from germline at one end; a sequencing error may be responsible. The gene calls are TRBV7-9 and TRBJ2-7; D assignment may be TRBD1 or TRBD2 (5 bases each). Germline V gives CDR1 SEHNR, CDR2 FQNEAQ (reference sequence). The CDR3 consists of 14 residues. CDR3 sequence reads: CASSSGATSDEQYF. The DNA for the CDR3 is TGTGCCAGCAGCTCCGGGGCCACCTCCGACGAGCAGTACTTC. Based on the CDR3 plus reference TRBV7-9 and TRBJ2-7, the full variable domain is DTGVSQNPRHKITKRGQNVTFRCDPISEHNRLYWYRQTLGQGPEFLTYFQNEAQLEKSRLLSDRFSAERPKGSFSTLEIQRTEQGDSAMYLCASSSGATSDEQYFGPGTRLTVT.

This chain connects TRBV7-2 to TRBJ2-3; possible D gene TRBD2, 6 bases. The CDR3 spans 16 residues. The germline gives CDR1 SGHTA, CDR2 FQGNSA. The V gene lost 5 bases and the J gene lost 0 bases, with 15 bases spanning the gap. The CDR3 loop is CASSPSRSGSTDTQYF. DNA for the CDR3: TGTGCCAGCAGCCCTAGTCGGAGCGGGAGCACAGATACGCAGTATTTT.

V usage is TRBV18 and J usage is TRBJ1-4; D not resolved. Trimming removed 1 base at V and 6 bases at J, with 9 bases between. The CDR3 loop spans 14 amino acids. Germline V gene sequence: CDR1 KGHSH, CDR2 LQKENI. The CDR3 region has the DNA TGTGCCAGCTCACCACGAGGGTCAGATGAAAAACTGTTTTTT. Its protein product is CASSPRGSDEKLFF.

This rearrangement joins TRBV30 to TRBJ2-1, with a tentative D call TRBD2 (5 bases). Germline V CDR1 and CDR2: GTSNPN, SVGIG (reference sequence). V was pared by 5 bases and J by 2 bases, with 13 bases between. This CDR3 contains 14 residues. CDR3 amino acids: CAWAASSTYNEQFF. The DNA of the CDR3 is TGTGCCTGGGCCGCGTCTAGCACCTACAATGAGCAGTTCTTC.

This chain joins TRBV18 and TRBJ2-3; weak D call: TRBD1 (5 bases). The germline CDR1 and CDR2 sequences are KGHSH and LQKENI. This CDR3 is 13 amino acids long. The ends were cut back, 3 bases at V and 6 bases at J, with 10 bases in the middle. The CDR3 sequence is CASSPPGLDTQYF. The CDR3 region has the DNA TGTGCCAGCTCACCCCCAGGGTTGGATACGCAGTATTTT. The complete variable domain, with remaining parts taken from reference TRBV18 and TRBJ2-3, reads NAGVMQNPRHLVRRRGQEARLRCSPMKGHSHVYWYRQLPEEGLKFMVYLQKENIIDESGMPKERFSAEFPKEGPSILRIQQVVRGDSAAYFCASSPPGLDTQYFGPGTRLTVL.

In this sample, this clone turned up once. The chain joins TRBV4-2 to TRBJ2-7; 7 bases line up with TRBD2. After removal of 3 bases from V and 4 bases from J, the junction contained 3 bases not matched to a gene. Germline V lookup: CDR1 LGHNA, CDR2 YNFKEQ. The CDR3 loop spans 13 amino acids. The CDR3 loop reads CASSHLLAYEQYF. CDR3 DNA: TGTGCCAGCAGCCACCTACTAGCGTACGAGCAGTACTTC.

The rearrangement links TRBV19 to TRBJ2-7, with D perhaps being TRBD1 or TRBD2 (5 bases each). From germline, CDR1 is LNHDA and CDR2 SQIVND (reference sequence). The CDR3 contains 14 residues. Trimming stripped 5 bases from V and 2 bases from J, with 13 bases between. CDR3 in amino acids: CASSATGTTYEQYF. As DNA, the CDR3 is TGTGCCAGTAGTGCCACCGGGACCACCTACGAGCAGTACTTC.

The V and J genes are TRBV7-8 and TRBJ1-4; D remains ambiguous. Per germline, CDR1 SGHVS and CDR2 FQNEAQ. The V end was cut by 5 bases, the J end by 0 bases, with 13 bases between. This CDR3 spans 16 amino acids. DNA of the CDR3: TGTGCCAGCAGCACCGGACCGAAAACAACTAATGAAAAACTGTTTTTT. Translation gives CASSTGPKTTNEKLFF.

The chain uses TRBV25-1 and TRBJ2-3, with a tentative D call TRBD2 (7 bases). Germline CDR1 reads MGHDK; CDR2 reads SYGVNS. Trimming shortened V by 1 base and J by 5 bases, and 16 bases separated the two germline ends. CDR3 length equals 16 residues. This CDR3 reads CASSEFGGRLKDTQYF. For the CDR3, the DNA is TGTGCCAGCAGTGAATTCGGGGGGCGTCTGAAAGATACGCAGTATTTT.

J is TRBJ1-6 and V is TRBV6-6; D uncertain. The CDR3 is 14 amino acids. V was trimmed by 4 bases and J by 10 bases, leaving 14 bases between them. From germline, CDR1 is MNHNY and CDR2 SVGAGI (reference sequence). The CDR3 DNA reads as TGTGCCAGCAGTTCGGGCAGCGGAGGATCACCCCTCCACTTT. The encoded protein is CASSSGSGGSPLHF.

The genes are TRBV24-1 and TRBJ2-1; D tentatively fits TRBD1 or TRBD2 (6 bases each). Germline assignment: CDR1 KGHDR and CDR2 SFDVKD. V was trimmed by 1 base and J by 4 bases, leaving 10 bases between them. The CDR3 covers 15 residues. CDR3 in DNA: TGTGCCACCAGTGATTTTGGGGGGCCGTACAATGAGCAGTTCTTC. Translation: CATSDFGGPYNEQFF.

This clone has only a few counts. The chain carries TRBV5-1 and TRBJ1-1, with TRBD1 matching over 8 bases. The CDR3 is 15 amino acids. Trimming cost V 3 bases and J 5 bases; bases outside gene matches: 9. Germline V gives CDR1 SGHRS, CDR2 YFSETQ. Here the CDR3 reads CASSSNGQGGTEAFF. The CDR3 DNA follows: TGCGCCAGCAGCTCCAATGGACAGGGTGGAACTGAAGCTTTCTTT.

This clone was seen once. The chain uses TRBV2 and TRBJ1-4, with D possibly matching TRBD1 (5 bases). CDR3 length equals 14 residues. Trimming pared 6 bases from V and 5 bases from J, leaving 13 bases between. CDR1 and CDR2 from the germline V gene are SNHLY and FYNNEI. Written as DNA, the CDR3 is TGTGCCAGCAGCCTGGGCTGGGGGAATGAAAAACTGTTTTTT. Protein sequence: CASSLGWGNEKLFF.

The chain uses TRBV19 and TRBJ2-3; 7 nucleotides match TRBD2. The J segment lost 2 bases and the V segment lost 5 bases, leaving 13 bases of the junction unmatched. The CDR3 is made up of 17 amino acids. CDR1 LNHDA and CDR2 SQIVND come from the germline V gene (reference sequence). DNA of the CDR3: TGTGCCAGTAGTCGGACCTCGAGGCGGGGGTACACAGATACGCAGTATTTT. Its translation: CASSRTSRRGYTDTQYF.

This clone was counted once. The chain uses TRBV7-9 and TRBJ1-3, with D tentatively TRBD1 (6 bases). Germline CDR1 and CDR2: SEHNR and FQNEAQ (reference sequence). The CDR3 sequence is 14 residues long. Trimming shortened V by 5 bases and J by 4 bases, and 12 bases separated the two germline ends. CDR3 DNA: TGTGCCAGCAGCAGGGGGTCTTCGGGAAACACCATATATTTT. Translated: CASSRGSSGNTIYF.

V usage is TRBV6-5 and J usage is TRBJ1-6; D is unresolved. Germline V CDR1 and CDR2: MNHEY, SVGAGI. CDR3 length: 14 amino acids. V dropped 5 bases and J dropped 5 bases, with 10 bases sitting between them. DNA for the CDR3: TGTGCCAGCAGTCGGACCCACCATAATTCACCCCTCCACTTT. Translation: CASSRTHHNSPLHF.

CDR3 in amino acids: CASSQRVRGDEQFF. The CDR3 DNA reads TGTGCCAGCAGCCAAAGGGTGCGGGGTGATGAGCAGTTCTTC. The rearrangement links TRBV3-1 (or the pseudogene TRBV3-2) to TRBJ2-1; a weak D match, TRBD2 (6 bases). Germline V gene lookup returns CDR1 LGHDT and CDR2 YNNKEL (reference sequence). The germline V and J ends were trimmed by 2 bases and 8 bases, with 13 bases remaining between them. This CDR3 spans 14 amino acids.

For this clone: This sample also contains other DNA sequences that code for the same CDR3. V gene TRBV5-6 combines with J gene TRBJ1-3; 7 bases agree with TRBD1. This CDR3 contains 15 residues. The V and J ends lost 5 bases and 0 bases, in that order; junction bases with no gene match: 5. Germline V gene data show CDR1 as SGHDT and CDR2 as YYEEEE. For the CDR3, the DNA is TGTGCCAGCAGTCGACAGGGCTACTCTGGAAACACCATATATTTT. It translates to CASSRQGYSGNTIYF.

V usage is TRBV5-4 and J usage is TRBJ2-7, with 7 bases identical to TRBD1. The V segment lost 4 bases and the J segment 5 bases; nucleotides outside the gene matches: 6. The CDR3 is 13 residues long. The germline gives CDR1 SGHNT, CDR2 YYREEE (reference sequence). CDR3 in DNA: TGTGCCAGCAGCCGACAGGGTCGGGACGAGCAGTACTTC. Its protein is CASSRQGRDEQYF.

This chain connects TRBV6-5 to TRBJ2-7; 7 positions agree with TRBD1. Germline V gene lookup returns CDR1 MNHEY and CDR2 SVGAGI. The length of the CDR3 is 15 residues. Unmatched junction bases numbered 5, after V lost 2 bases and J lost 1 base. CDR3 in amino acids: CASSYTGDGSYEQYF. The CDR3 DNA is TGTGCCAGCAGTTACACAGGGGATGGTTCCTACGAGCAGTACTTC.

V and J are TRBV2 and TRBJ2-7; D not certain. The CDR3 length is 11 residues. The V end was cut by 10 bases, the J end by 2 bases, with 9 bases between. CDR1 is SNHLY, CDR2 FYNNEI, per germline. DNA of the CDR3: TGTGCCACCGCGTATGCCTACGAGCAGTACTTC. Translation: CATAYAYEQYF.

As for this clone: Its ends do not fully match the called genes, so a read error is possible. V is TRBV10-3 and J is TRBJ2-1; 8 bases align to TRBD2. Germline CDR1 reads ENHRY; CDR2 reads SYGVKD. This CDR3 is 13 amino acids long. The CDR3 is CAISGIEREFLVF. The DNA of the CDR3 is TGTGCCATCAGTGGGATAGAGCGGGAGTTCCTGGTCTTC.

By sample share, this clone is medium-sized. The V gene is TRBV28, the J gene TRBJ2-5, with unresolved D. Trimming stripped 6 bases from V and 7 bases from J, with 6 bases between. Per the germline V gene, CDR1 is MDHEN and CDR2 is SYDVKM. The CDR3 contains 10 residues. The CDR3 nucleotides read TGTGCCAGCAGCCGGAGGACCCAGTACTTC. This gives the protein CASSRRTQYF.

The rearrangement uses TRBV6-5 and TRBJ2-3; D tentatively fits TRBD1 or TRBD2 (5 bases each). V dropped 6 bases and J dropped 6 bases, with 13 bases sitting between them. Per germline, CDR1 MNHEY and CDR2 SVGAGI. This CDR3 comprises 13 residues. The CDR3 DNA reads as TGTGCCAGCAGATCACTAGGGGCCGATACGCAGTATTTT. Translated, it gives CASRSLGADTQYF.

The V gene is TRBV5-8, the J gene TRBJ1-2; D call uncertain. Per germline, CDR1 SGHTS and CDR2 YDEGEE. Between the trimmed V and J ends, which lost 2 bases and 8 bases, there was a span of 13 bases. The CDR3 has 13 residues. CDR3 coding DNA: TGTGCCAGCAGCTTTTGGTCAGCGGGGGGCTACACCTTC. It specifies CASSFWSAGGYTF.

This clone has only a few counts. This rearrangement joins TRBV7-2 to TRBJ2-5; possible D gene TRBD2, 6 bases. Germline CDR1 and CDR2: SGHTA and FQGNSA. V gave up 0 bases and J gave up 1 base, with 9 bases separating them. This CDR3 has 15 amino acids. CDR3 loop: CASSLAGLAQETQYF. The CDR3 coding sequence is TGTGCCAGCAGCTTAGCGGGACTTGCCCAAGAGACCCAGTACTTC.